Below, one T cell receptor delta chain is given with its context. A far larger clone is off by one base, so a read error is likely. Other DNA sequences from this sample encode an identical CDR3 as well. Trimming cost V 3 bases and J 6 bases; bases outside gene matches: 21. The CDR3 sequence is 21 residues long. Germline loops: CDR1 TSWWSYY, CDR2 QGS. This sample was taken from a study of gamma-delta chains in newborns, infants, children. Study-level background: Innate gammadelta T cells reportedly expand polyclonally right after birth, driven by microbial exposure, per the title.

TCRdb reanalyzed the reads using CATT. This table has some 4,000 delta-chain clones, around 2.2% appearing once. The clonotype originates from a child who was a newborn, infant or young child, either healthy, febrile or measles-vaccinated (not recorded which). Sample: blood. J is TRDJ2 and V is TRDV1, with 11 bases fitting TRDD3. The CDR3 protein is CALGDHWPGGYSVVVAAQLFF. CDR3 DNA: TGTGCTCTTGGGGATCACTGGCCTGGGGGATACTCGGTAGTGGTGGCAGCACAACTCTTCTTT.